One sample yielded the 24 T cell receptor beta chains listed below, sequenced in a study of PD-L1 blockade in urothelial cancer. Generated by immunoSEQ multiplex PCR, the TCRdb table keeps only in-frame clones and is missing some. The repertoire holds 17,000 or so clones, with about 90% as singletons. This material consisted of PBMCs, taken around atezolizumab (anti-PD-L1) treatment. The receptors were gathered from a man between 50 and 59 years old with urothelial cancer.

CDR3 in DNA: TGTGCCTGGAGAACCGGGACAGGGAACAGCTACACCTTC. This gives the protein CAWRTGTGNSYTF. The chain combines TRBV30 with TRBJ1-2; 9 bases align to TRBD1. Germline loops: CDR1 GTSNPN, CDR2 SVGIG (reference sequence). CDR3 length: 13 residues. V gave up 3 bases and J gave up 9 bases; unmatched junction bases: 8.

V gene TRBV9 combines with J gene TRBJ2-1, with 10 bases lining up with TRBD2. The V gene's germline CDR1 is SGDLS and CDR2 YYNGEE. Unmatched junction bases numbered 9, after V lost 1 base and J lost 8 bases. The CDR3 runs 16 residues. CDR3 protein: CASSVSGGGAGDEQFF. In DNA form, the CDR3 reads TGTGCCAGCAGCGTAAGCGGGGGGGGAGCGGGGGATGAGCAGTTCTTC.

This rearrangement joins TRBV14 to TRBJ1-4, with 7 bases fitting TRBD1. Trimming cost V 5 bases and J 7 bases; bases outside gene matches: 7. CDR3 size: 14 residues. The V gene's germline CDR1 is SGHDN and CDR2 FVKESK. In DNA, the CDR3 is TGTGCCAGCAGCGTCAACAGGGGTAGTGAAAAACTGTTTTTT. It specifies CASSVNRGSEKLFF.

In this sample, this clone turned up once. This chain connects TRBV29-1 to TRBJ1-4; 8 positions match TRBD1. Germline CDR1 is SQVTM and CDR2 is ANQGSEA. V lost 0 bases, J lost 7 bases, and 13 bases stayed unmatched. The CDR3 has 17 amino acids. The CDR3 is CSVEDRDRRTGGEKLFF. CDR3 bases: TGCAGCGTTGAAGATCGGGACAGGAGGACGGGAGGTGAAAAACTGTTTTTT.

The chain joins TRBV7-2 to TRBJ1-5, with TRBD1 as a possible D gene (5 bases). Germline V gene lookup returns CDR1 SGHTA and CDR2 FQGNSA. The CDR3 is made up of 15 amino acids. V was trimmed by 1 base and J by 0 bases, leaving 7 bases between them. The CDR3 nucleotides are TGTGCCAGCAGCTTAGGGGGCGGTAGCAATCAGCCCCAGCATTTT. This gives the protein CASSLGGGSNQPQHF. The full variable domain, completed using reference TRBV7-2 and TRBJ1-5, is GAGVSQSPSNKVTEKGKDVELRCDPISGHTALYWYRQSLGQGLEFLIYFQGNSAPDKSGLPSDRFSAERTGGSVSTLTIQRTQQEDSAVYLCASSLGGGSNQPQHFGDGTRLSIL.

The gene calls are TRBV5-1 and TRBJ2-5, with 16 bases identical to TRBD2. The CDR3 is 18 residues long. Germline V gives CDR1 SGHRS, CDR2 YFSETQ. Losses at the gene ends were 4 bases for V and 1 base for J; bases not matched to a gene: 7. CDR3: CASSGGLAGGPGQETQYF. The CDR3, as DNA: TGCGCCAGCAGCGGGGGACTAGCGGGAGGGCCGGGCCAAGAGACCCAGTACTTC.

The CDR3 is CASSSRDREKDTQYF. The CDR3 bases are TGTGCCAGCAGCTCCAGGGACAGGGAGAAAGATACGCAGTATTTT. The rearrangement links TRBV13 to TRBJ2-3, with 9 bases aligning to TRBD1. Germline lookup yields CDR1 PRHDT and CDR2 FYEKMQ (reference sequence). The length of the CDR3 is 15 residues. V trimming: 4 bases; J trimming: 5 bases; junction bases outside the gene matches: 7.

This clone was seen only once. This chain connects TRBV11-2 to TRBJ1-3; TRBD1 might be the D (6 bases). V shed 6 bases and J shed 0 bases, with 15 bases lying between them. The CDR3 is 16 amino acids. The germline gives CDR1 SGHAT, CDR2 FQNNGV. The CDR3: CASRIQGRGSGNTIYF. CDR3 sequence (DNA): TGTGCCAGCAGGATACAGGGCAGGGGCTCTGGAAACACCATATATTTT.

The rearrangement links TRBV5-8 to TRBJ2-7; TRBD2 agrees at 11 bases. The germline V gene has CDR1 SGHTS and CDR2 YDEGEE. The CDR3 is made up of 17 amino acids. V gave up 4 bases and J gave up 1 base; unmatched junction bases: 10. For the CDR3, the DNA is TGTGCCAGCAGCATCCTATTTGGGACTAGCGGATCCTACGAGCAGTACTTC. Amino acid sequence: CASSILFGTSGSYEQYF.

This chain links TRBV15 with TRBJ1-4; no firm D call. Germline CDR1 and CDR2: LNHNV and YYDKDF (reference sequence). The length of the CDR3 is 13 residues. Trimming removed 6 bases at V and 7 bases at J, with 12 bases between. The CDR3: CATSFLLREKLFF. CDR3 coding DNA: TGTGCCACCAGTTTCTTACTGCGTGAAAAACTGTTTTTT.

This CDR3 reads CASSGGLQETQYF. The CDR3 bases are TGCGCCAGCAGTGGGGGACTCCAAGAGACCCAGTACTTC. The rearrangement uses TRBV10-1 and TRBJ2-5, with D maybe TRBD2 (6 bases). V shed 4 bases and J shed 1 base, with 7 bases lying between them. Germline assignment: CDR1 WNHNN and CDR2 SYGVQD (reference sequence). The CDR3 loop spans 13 amino acids.

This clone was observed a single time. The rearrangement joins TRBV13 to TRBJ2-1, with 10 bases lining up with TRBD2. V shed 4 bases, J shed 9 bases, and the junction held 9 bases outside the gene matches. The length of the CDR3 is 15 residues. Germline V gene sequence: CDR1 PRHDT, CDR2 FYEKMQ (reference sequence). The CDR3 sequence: CASSSSSGGKSEQFF. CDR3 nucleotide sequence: TGTGCCAGCAGCTCGAGTAGCGGGGGGAAGAGTGAGCAGTTCTTC.

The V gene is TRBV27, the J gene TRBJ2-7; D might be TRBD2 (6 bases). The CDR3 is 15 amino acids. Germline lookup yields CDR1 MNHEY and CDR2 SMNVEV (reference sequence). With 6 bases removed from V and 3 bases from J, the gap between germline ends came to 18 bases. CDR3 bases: TGTGCCAGCAGGCCCTTCGGGACTCAAAACTACGAGCAGTACTTC. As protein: CASRPFGTQNYEQYF.

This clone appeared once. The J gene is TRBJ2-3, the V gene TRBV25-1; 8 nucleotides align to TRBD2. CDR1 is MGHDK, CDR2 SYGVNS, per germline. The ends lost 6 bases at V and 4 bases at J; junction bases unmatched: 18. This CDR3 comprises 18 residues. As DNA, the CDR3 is TGTGCCAGCAGCCCTGGGGGGGCAGGGACTAGAGTTGCAGATACGCAGTATTTT. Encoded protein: CASSPGGAGTRVADTQYF.

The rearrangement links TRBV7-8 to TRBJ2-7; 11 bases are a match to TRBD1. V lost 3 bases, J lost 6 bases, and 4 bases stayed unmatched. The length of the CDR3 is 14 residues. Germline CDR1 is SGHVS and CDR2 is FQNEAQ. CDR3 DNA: TGTGCCAGCAGCTTCCTCGGGACAGGGGGCGAGCAGTACTTC. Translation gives CASSFLGTGGEQYF. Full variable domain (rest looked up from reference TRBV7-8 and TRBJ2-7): GAGVSQSPRYKVAKRGQDVALRCDPISGHVSLFWYQQALGQGPEFLTYFQNEAQLDKSGLPSDRFFAERPEGSVSTLKIQRTQQEDSAVYLCASSFLGTGGEQYFGPGTRLTVT.

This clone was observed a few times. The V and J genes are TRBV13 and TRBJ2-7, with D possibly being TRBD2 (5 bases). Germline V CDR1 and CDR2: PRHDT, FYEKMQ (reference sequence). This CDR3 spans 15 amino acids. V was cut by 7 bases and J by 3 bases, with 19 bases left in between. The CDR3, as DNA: TGTGCCAGCAAGGTAAAACTAGATGCCCACTACGAGCAGTACTTC. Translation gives CASKVKLDAHYEQYF.

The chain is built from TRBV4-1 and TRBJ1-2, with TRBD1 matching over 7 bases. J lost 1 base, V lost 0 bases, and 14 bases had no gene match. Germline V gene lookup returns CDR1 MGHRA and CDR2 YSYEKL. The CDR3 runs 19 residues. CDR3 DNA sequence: TGCGCCAGCAGCCAAGACCAATCCGGGACAGTCCGGGGTAACTATGGCTACACCTTC. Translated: CASSQDQSGTVRGNYGYTF.

For the CDR3, the DNA is TGTGCCAGCAGTTTATATCAGGGGGCTAAAGGCTACACCTTC. Amino acids: CASSLYQGAKGYTF. The rearrangement joins TRBV28 to TRBJ1-2; TRBD1 aligns across 8 bases. The germline V gene has CDR1 MDHEN and CDR2 SYDVKM. Trimming cost V 1 base and J 8 bases; bases outside gene matches: 6. CDR3 size: 14 residues.

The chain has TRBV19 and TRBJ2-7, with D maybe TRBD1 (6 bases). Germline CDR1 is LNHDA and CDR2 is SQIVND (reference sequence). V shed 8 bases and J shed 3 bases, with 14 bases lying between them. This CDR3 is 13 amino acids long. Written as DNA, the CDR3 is TGTGCCAGTGCCGACAGGTTTAGCTACGAGCAGTACTTC. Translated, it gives CASADRFSYEQYF.

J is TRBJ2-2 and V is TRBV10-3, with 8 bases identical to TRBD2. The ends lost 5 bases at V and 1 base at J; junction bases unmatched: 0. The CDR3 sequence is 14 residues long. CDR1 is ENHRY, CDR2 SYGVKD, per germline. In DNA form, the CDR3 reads TGTGCCATCAGTAGCGGGGGGAACACCGGGGAGCTGTTTTTT. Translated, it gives CAISSGGNTGELFF.

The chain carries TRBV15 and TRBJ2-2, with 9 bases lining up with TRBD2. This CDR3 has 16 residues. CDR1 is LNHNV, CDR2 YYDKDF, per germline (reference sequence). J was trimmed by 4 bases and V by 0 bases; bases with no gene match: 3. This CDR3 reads CATSRDWRGGTGELFF. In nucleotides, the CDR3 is TGTGCCACCAGCAGAGATTGGCGGGGGGGCACCGGGGAGCTGTTTTTT.

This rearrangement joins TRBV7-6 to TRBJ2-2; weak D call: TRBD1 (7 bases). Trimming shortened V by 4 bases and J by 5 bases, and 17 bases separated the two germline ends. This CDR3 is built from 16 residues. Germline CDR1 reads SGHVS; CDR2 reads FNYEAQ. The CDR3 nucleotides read TGTGCCAGCAGCTCCAGGGGGGCAATGATTACCGGGGAGCTGTTTTTT. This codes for CASSSRGAMITGELFF.

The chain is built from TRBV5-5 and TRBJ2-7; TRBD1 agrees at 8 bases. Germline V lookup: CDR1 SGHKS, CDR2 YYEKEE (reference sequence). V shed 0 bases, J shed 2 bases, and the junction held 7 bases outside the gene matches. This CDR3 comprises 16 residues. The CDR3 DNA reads TGTGCCAGCAGCTTGGGCCCCGGGACAGGCACCTACGAGCAGTACTTC. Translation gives CASSLGPGTGTYEQYF.

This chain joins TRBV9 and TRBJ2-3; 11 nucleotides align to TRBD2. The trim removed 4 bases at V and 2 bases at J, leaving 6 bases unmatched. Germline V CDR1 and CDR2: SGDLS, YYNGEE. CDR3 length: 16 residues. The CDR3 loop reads CASSTGTSGHTDTQYF. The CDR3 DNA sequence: TGTGCCAGCAGCACGGGGACTAGCGGTCACACAGATACGCAGTATTTT.